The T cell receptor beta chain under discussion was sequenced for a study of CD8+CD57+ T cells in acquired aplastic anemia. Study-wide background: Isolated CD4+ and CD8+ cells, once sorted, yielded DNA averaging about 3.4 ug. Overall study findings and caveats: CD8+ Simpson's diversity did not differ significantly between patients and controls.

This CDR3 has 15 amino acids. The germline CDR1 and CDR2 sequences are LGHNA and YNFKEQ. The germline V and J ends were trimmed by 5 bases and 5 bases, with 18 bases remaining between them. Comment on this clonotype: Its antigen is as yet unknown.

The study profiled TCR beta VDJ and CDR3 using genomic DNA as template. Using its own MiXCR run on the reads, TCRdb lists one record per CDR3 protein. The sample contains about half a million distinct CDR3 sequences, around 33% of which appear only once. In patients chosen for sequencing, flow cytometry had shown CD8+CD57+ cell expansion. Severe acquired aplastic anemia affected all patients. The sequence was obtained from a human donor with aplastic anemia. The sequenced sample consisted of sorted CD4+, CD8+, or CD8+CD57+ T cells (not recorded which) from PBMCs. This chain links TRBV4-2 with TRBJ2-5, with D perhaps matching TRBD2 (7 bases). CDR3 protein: CASSSAGAVWETQYF. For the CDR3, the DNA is TGTGCCAGCAGCAGTGCGGGGGCTGTCTGGGAGACCCAGTACTTC.